Each of the 21 T cell receptor beta chains below was sequenced from the same sample in a study of blood T cell repertoires in COVID-19. Clones were sequenced by immunoSEQ multiplex PCR, and TCRdb holds only the in-frame ones, with some missing. The sample lists 250,000 to 300,000 clones, about 70% occurring once. Sequencing was carried out using peripheral blood. Source of these receptors: a woman older than 75 with acute or convalescent COVID-19.

This clone has just a few counts. This chain links TRBV5-1 with TRBJ2-2, with 8 bases identical to TRBD1. Germline V gives CDR1 SGHRS, CDR2 YFSETQ. The CDR3 covers 15 residues. Losses at the gene ends were 4 bases for V and 5 bases for J; bases not matched to a gene: 7. The CDR3: CASSPRQGSTGELFF. CDR3 nucleotide sequence: TGCGCCAGCAGCCCTCGACAGGGGTCAACCGGGGAGCTGTTTTTT.

This chain links TRBV19 with TRBJ1-2; D might be TRBD1 (5 bases). The CDR3 covers 15 residues. Germline V gives CDR1 LNHDA, CDR2 SQIVND (reference sequence). V was cut by 9 bases and J by 4 bases, with 21 bases left in between. The CDR3 loop reads CASALKGPRPYGYTF. CDR3 DNA: TGTGCCAGCGCCCTCAAGGGGCCTCGGCCCTATGGCTACACCTTC.

V is TRBV20-1 and J is TRBJ1-1; D unclear. From germline, CDR1 is DFQATT and CDR2 SNEGSKA (reference sequence). V was trimmed by 3 bases and J by 2 bases, leaving 13 bases between them. CDR3 length: 14 amino acids. CDR3 DNA sequence: TGCAGTGCTAGTGATAACGGGGTTAACACTGAAGCTTTCTTT. As protein: CSASDNGVNTEAFF.

This rearrangement joins TRBV2 to TRBJ1-1; no firm D call. The germline V gene encodes CDR1 SNHLY and CDR2 FYNNEI. The length of the CDR3 is 14 residues. Trimming left V 3 bases short and J 1 base short, with 9 bases between. The CDR3 reads CASSDKLPNTEAFF. CDR3 DNA sequence: TGTGCCAGCAGTGATAAGCTACCGAACACTGAAGCTTTCTTT.

This clone was counted a few times. The genes are TRBV6-5 and TRBJ2-7, with 7 bases aligning to TRBD1. The germline gives CDR1 MNHEY, CDR2 SVGAGI. The CDR3 extends over 15 amino acids. V was pared by 6 bases and J by 0 bases, with 8 bases of the junction left unmatched. The DNA for the CDR3 is TGTGCCAGCAGCAGGGACAGAAGTAACTCCTACGAGCAGTACTTC. Translating gives CASSRDRSNSYEQYF.

V gene TRBV19 combines with J gene TRBJ1-2; 11 positions match TRBD1. The V gene end was trimmed by 7 bases and the J gene end by 5 bases; junction bases not matched to a gene: 12. The CDR3 runs 16 residues. In germline, CDR1 is LNHDA, CDR2 SQIVND (reference sequence). CDR3 nucleotides: TGTGCCAGTACCCCAACCCGGGGACAGGGGGGATATGGCTACACCTTC. Translated: CASTPTRGQGGYGYTF.

This chain joins TRBV28 and TRBJ2-7; 11 bases are a match to TRBD2. The ends lost 6 bases at V and 2 bases at J; junction bases unmatched: 3. Germline V lookup: CDR1 MDHEN, CDR2 SYDVKM. There are 14 residues in the CDR3. In DNA, the CDR3 is TGTGCCAGCAGAACTAGCGGGAGAGCCTACGAGCAGTACTTC. It yields the protein CASRTSGRAYEQYF.

The chain employs TRBV5-5 and TRBJ2-7; 9 bases map to TRBD1. V trimming: 4 bases; J trimming: 4 bases; junction bases outside the gene matches: 6. The germline CDR1 and CDR2 sequences are SGHKS and YYEKEE (reference sequence). The CDR3 runs to 14 residues. DNA for the CDR3: TGTGCCAGCAGCGAGGGGACAGGGAGTTACGAGCAGTACTTC. The encoded protein is CASSEGTGSYEQYF.

This clone showed up just a few times. The gene calls are TRBV4-1 and TRBJ1-2, with TRBD1 as a possible D gene (5 bases). The length of the CDR3 is 13 residues. Germline loops: CDR1 MGHRA, CDR2 YSYEKL. The ends were cut back, 3 bases at V and 6 bases at J, with 11 bases in the middle. The CDR3: CASSHPGTDGYTF. The CDR3 DNA sequence: TGCGCCAGCAGCCACCCTGGGACTGATGGCTACACCTTC.

The chain joins TRBV9 to TRBJ1-1; D not resolved. Between the trimmed V and J ends, which lost 0 bases and 8 bases, there was a span of 14 bases. The CDR3 length is 14 residues. CDR1 and CDR2 from the germline V gene are SGDLS and YYNGEE. CDR3 DNA sequence: TGTGCCAGCAGCGTAGATAGTAGATCCCCCGAAGCTTTCTTT. It is translated as CASSVDSRSPEAFF.

The V call is TRBV5-1, the J call TRBJ1-1; D not certain. This CDR3 is built from 13 residues. V lost 2 bases, J lost 7 bases, and 12 bases lay in between. The germline gives CDR1 SGHRS, CDR2 YFSETQ. CDR3 sequence (DNA): TGCGCCAGCAGCTTCGGGTCTACACTTGAAGCTTTCTTT. It translates to CASSFGSTLEAFF.

V usage is TRBV28 and J usage is TRBJ1-5; the D gene is possibly TRBD1 (6 bases). Trimming pared 1 base from V and 4 bases from J, leaving 11 bases between. CDR3 length equals 15 residues. Germline V gene data show CDR1 as MDHEN and CDR2 as SYDVKM. CDR3 protein: CASSLFGRGNQPQHF. The CDR3 DNA reads as TGTGCCAGCAGTTTATTTGGCAGGGGAAATCAGCCCCAGCATTTT.

The gene calls are TRBV7-9 and TRBJ1-6; 8 positions agree with TRBD1. V was clipped by 5 bases and J by 9 bases; unmatched bases: 9. The CDR3 runs 15 residues. The germline V gene encodes CDR1 SEHNR and CDR2 FQNEAQ (reference sequence). Here the CDR3 reads CASSPDGQGFSPLHF. The CDR3 region has the DNA TGTGCCAGCAGCCCCGACGGACAGGGTTTTTCACCCCTCCACTTT. The full variable domain, rest sourced from reference TRBV7-9 and TRBJ1-6, is DTGVSQNPRHKITKRGQNVTFRCDPISEHNRLYWYRQTLGQGPEFLTYFQNEAQLEKSRLLSDRFSAERPKGSFSTLEIQRTEQGDSAMYLCASSPDGQGFSPLHFGNGTRLTVT.

Here the CDR3 DNA reads TGCGCCAGCAGCCGAGGTAACGGTGGCTACACCTTC. Protein sequence: CASSRGNGGYTF. The chain joins TRBV4-3 to TRBJ1-2; D unresolved. Looked up from germline, CDR1 is LGHNA and CDR2 is YSLEER. The V end was cut by 4 bases, the J end by 7 bases, with 10 bases between. The CDR3 loop spans 12 amino acids.

The chain uses TRBV11-2 and TRBJ2-5, with 9 bases matching TRBD1. The V and J ends lost 5 bases and 3 bases, in that order; junction bases with no gene match: 7. From germline, CDR1 is SGHAT and CDR2 FQNNGV. The CDR3 loop spans 15 amino acids. In DNA, the CDR3 is TGTGCCAGCAGCCTTGGACAGGGGACTAAAGAGACCCAGTACTTC. This codes for CASSLGQGTKETQYF.

The chain combines TRBV6-5 with TRBJ1-2; TRBD1 is a possible D gene (5 bases). The CDR3 runs to 13 residues. Trimming removed 4 bases at V and 7 bases at J, with 13 bases between. Germline loops: CDR1 MNHEY, CDR2 SVGAGI. The CDR3 spells CASSFPGGSGYTF. DNA of the CDR3: TGTGCCAGCAGTTTTCCCGGGGGGTCTGGCTACACCTTC.

The rearrangement uses TRBV5-1 and TRBJ2-5, with TRBD2 matching 11 bases. The CDR3 consists of 17 residues. Germline CDR1 reads SGHRS; CDR2 reads YFSETQ. Losses at the gene ends were 0 bases for V and 4 bases for J; bases not matched to a gene: 8. DNA for the CDR3: TGCGCCAGCAGCTTGGAGGGCCTAGCGGGGGGTGGAGAGACCCAGTACTTC. It specifies CASSLEGLAGGGETQYF.

The count of this clone is one. Here the CDR3 reads CASSDSGLAGTDTQYF. CDR3 DNA: TGTGCCAGCAGTGATTCTGGACTAGCGGGCACAGATACGCAGTATTTT. This chain connects TRBV6-1 to TRBJ2-3, with 10 bases matching TRBD2. This CDR3 comprises 16 residues. Per germline, CDR1 MNHNS and CDR2 SASEGT. Losses at the gene ends were 3 bases for V and 1 base for J; bases not matched to a gene: 4.

The chain is built from TRBV3-1 (or the pseudogene TRBV3-2) and TRBJ2-6; D perhaps matches TRBD1 (6 bases). Germline CDR1 reads LGHDT; CDR2 reads YNNKEL (reference sequence). V lost 0 bases and J 1 base, leaving 16 bases between the germline ends. The CDR3 has 19 amino acids. CDR3 nucleotides: TGTGCCAGCAGCCAAGATCACCTCCCAGGGGCTTCTGGGGCCAACGTCCTGACTTTC. Protein sequence: CASSQDHLPGASGANVLTF.

The chain is built from TRBV19 and TRBJ1-4; no clear D gene. In germline, CDR1 is LNHDA, CDR2 SQIVND (reference sequence). This CDR3 contains 15 residues. V lost 4 bases, J lost 0 bases, and 9 bases lay in between. Here the CDR3 DNA reads TGTGCCAGTAGTACAGGATCTGCAACTAATGAAAAACTGTTTTTT. The encoded protein is CASSTGSATNEKLFF.

In DNA, the CDR3 is TGTGCCAGCAGCAATTTTGGGGGGGGCTTGAATTCACCCCTCCACTTT. Amino acid sequence: CASSNFGGGLNSPLHF. The gene calls are TRBV2 and TRBJ1-6; tentative D call: TRBD1 (6 bases). V lost 6 bases and J lost 7, with 19 bases in between. In germline, CDR1 is SNHLY, CDR2 FYNNEI. The CDR3 totals 16 residues.